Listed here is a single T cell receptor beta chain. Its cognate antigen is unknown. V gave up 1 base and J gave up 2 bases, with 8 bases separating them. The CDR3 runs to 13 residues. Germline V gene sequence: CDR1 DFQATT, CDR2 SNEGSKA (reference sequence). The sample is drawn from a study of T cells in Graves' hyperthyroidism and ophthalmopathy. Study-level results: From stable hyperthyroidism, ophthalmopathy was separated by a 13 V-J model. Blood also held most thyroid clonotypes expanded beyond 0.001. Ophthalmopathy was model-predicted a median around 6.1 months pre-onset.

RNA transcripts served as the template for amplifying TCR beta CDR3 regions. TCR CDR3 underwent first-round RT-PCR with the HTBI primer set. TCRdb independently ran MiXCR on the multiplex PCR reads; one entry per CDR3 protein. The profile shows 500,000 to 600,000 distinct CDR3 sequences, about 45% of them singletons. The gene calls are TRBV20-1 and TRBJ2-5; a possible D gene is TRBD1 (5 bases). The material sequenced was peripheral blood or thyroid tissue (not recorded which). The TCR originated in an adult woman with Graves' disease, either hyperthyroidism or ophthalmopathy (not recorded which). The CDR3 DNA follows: TGCAGTGCTAGAGGCAGGGCGCAAGAGACCCAGTACTTC. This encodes CSARGRAQETQYF.